Listed below are T cell receptor beta chains from one sample, sequenced in a study of CD8+ T cells in alopecia areata. The protocol was immunoSEQ multiplex PCR, while the TCRdb copy is restricted to in-frame clones and leaves out a portion. Counted here are some 150,000 clones, roughly 82% occurring once; the ten biggest clones make up 20% to 30%. Sequences were derived from CD8+ T cells sorted from blood, sampled at week 4, from a patient treated with tofacitinib. Every receptor here comes from a human donor with alopecia areata. The conserved cysteine and the conserved F or W are not part of the CDR3 here. Each record gives: J gene, CDR3 length, V gene, CDR3 protein.

j_call: TRBJ2-3
cdr3_length: 15
v_call: TRBV7-2
cdr3_aa: ASSPPKGSLGTDTQY

j_call: TRBJ1-4
cdr3_length: 12
v_call: TRBV7-9
cdr3_aa: ASSLYQGQEKLF

j_call: TRBJ2-3
cdr3_length: 13
v_call: TRBV7-2
cdr3_aa: ASSLGGTYTDTQY

j_call: TRBJ1-1
cdr3_length: 13
v_call: TRBV7-2
cdr3_aa: ASSPNLGRNTEAF

j_call: TRBJ2-1
cdr3_length: 13
v_call: TRBV7-9
cdr3_aa: ASSLSLGQVNEQF

j_call: TRBJ2-1
cdr3_length: 14
v_call: TRBV11-2
cdr3_aa: ASIYREMGSYNEQF

j_call: TRBJ2-7
cdr3_length: 13
v_call: TRBV15
cdr3_aa: ATSRDLDYFYEQY

j_call: TRBJ2-1
cdr3_length: 11
v_call: TRBV7-8
cdr3_aa: ASNPKGAWEQF

j_call: TRBJ2-7
cdr3_length: 11
v_call: TRBV7-9
cdr3_aa: ASSSSEGGEQY

j_call: TRBJ2-4
cdr3_length: 12
v_call: TRBV19
cdr3_aa: ASNIAGAKNIQY

j_call: TRBJ2-5
cdr3_length: 14
v_call: TRBV11-3
cdr3_aa: ASSSIGTSQEETQY

j_call: TRBJ2-5
cdr3_length: 11
v_call: TRBV5-6
cdr3_aa: ASSLAGHETQY

j_call: TRBJ2-5
cdr3_length: 18
v_call: TRBV29-1
cdr3_aa: SVVASTSQPSSLRQETQY

j_call: TRBJ2-1
cdr3_length: 13
v_call: TRBV4-2
cdr3_aa: ASSPDRGNYNEQF

j_call: TRBJ2-5
cdr3_length: 14
v_call: TRBV25-1
cdr3_aa: ASSEGAGEVQETQY

j_call: TRBJ1-5
cdr3_length: 13
v_call: TRBV19
cdr3_aa: ASSTTPWSNQPQH

j_call: TRBJ2-3
cdr3_length: 13
v_call: TRBV7-9
cdr3_aa: ASSSNQGSTDTQY

j_call: TRBJ1-1
cdr3_length: 12
v_call: TRBV4-1
cdr3_aa: ASSQDRGGTEAF

j_call: TRBJ1-1
cdr3_length: 15
v_call: TRBV14
cdr3_aa: ASSQGDLGQWDTEAF

j_call: TRBJ1-1
cdr3_length: 11
v_call: TRBV28
cdr3_aa: ASSPTGATEAF

j_call: TRBJ1-5
cdr3_length: 14
v_call: TRBV4-1
cdr3_aa: ASSQVGTLGNQPQH

j_call: TRBJ2-3
cdr3_length: 13
v_call: TRBV7-9
cdr3_aa: ASSLKAGRTDTQY

j_call: TRBJ1-1
cdr3_length: 10
v_call: TRBV29-1
cdr3_aa: SVAGGNTEAF

j_call: TRBJ2-1
cdr3_length: 13
v_call: TRBV7-9
cdr3_aa: ASSVIRATYNEQF

j_call: TRBJ1-4
cdr3_length: 11
v_call: TRBV29-1
cdr3_aa: SVSGGGNEKLF

j_call: TRBJ2-7
cdr3_length: 12
v_call: TRBV19
cdr3_aa: ASKAAGGDYEQY

j_call: TRBJ2-5
cdr3_length: 15
v_call: TRBV27
cdr3_aa: ATTDRGAPSSWETQY

j_call: TRBJ2-7
cdr3_length: 12
v_call: TRBV4-1
cdr3_aa: ASSYDRGSYEQY

j_call: TRBJ2-3
cdr3_length: 11
v_call: TRBV9
cdr3_aa: ASSVVVPDTQY

j_call: TRBJ2-4
cdr3_length: 20
v_call: TRBV7-7
cdr3_aa: ASSSQGDAAGLGNRAKNIQY

j_call: TRBJ2-1
cdr3_length: 13
v_call: TRBV14
cdr3_aa: ASSQVPGRINEQF

j_call: TRBJ2-7
cdr3_length: 11
v_call: TRBV7-9
cdr3_aa: ASSLRDSYEQY

j_call: TRBJ2-7
cdr3_length: 12
v_call: TRBV5-1
cdr3_aa: ASSLTGQTYEQY

j_call: TRBJ1-2
cdr3_length: 12
v_call: TRBV11-2
cdr3_aa: ASSLVRGTDGYT

j_call: TRBJ2-1
cdr3_length: 10
v_call: TRBV5-4
cdr3_aa: ASSFADNEQF

j_call: TRBJ2-2
cdr3_length: 14
v_call: TRBV13
cdr3_aa: ASSLGGPGPSGELF

j_call: TRBJ2-3
cdr3_length: 13
v_call: TRBV5-4
cdr3_aa: ASSQRGQPTDTQY

j_call: TRBJ2-1
cdr3_length: 12
v_call: TRBV14
cdr3_aa: ASSQRDVWNEQF

j_call: TRBJ2-2
cdr3_length: 12
v_call: TRBV29-1
cdr3_aa: SVPRTANTGELF

j_call: TRBJ2-7
cdr3_length: 13
v_call: TRBV4-3
cdr3_aa: ASSQGQGPAYEQY

j_call: TRBJ2-3
cdr3_length: 12
v_call: TRBV7-9
cdr3_aa: ASSYRSIGFGVY